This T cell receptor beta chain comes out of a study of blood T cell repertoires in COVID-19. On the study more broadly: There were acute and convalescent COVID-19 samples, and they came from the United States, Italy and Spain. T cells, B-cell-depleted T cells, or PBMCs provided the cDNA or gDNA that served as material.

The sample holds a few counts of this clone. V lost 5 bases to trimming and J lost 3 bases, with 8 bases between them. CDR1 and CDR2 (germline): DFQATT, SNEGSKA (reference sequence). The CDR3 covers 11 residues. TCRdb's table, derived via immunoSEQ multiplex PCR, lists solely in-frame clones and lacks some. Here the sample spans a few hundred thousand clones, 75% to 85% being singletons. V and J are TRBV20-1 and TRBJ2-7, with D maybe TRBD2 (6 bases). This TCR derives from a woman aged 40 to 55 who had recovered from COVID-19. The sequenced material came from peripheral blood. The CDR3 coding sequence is TGCAGTGCTCTGACTAGCTACGAGCAGTACTTC. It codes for CSALTSYEQYF.